The rows below give T cell receptor beta chains drawn from one sample of a study of blood T cell repertoires in COVID-19. Assay: immunoSEQ multiplex PCR; the TCRdb copy retains only in-frame clones and omits some. Of about 150,000 clones listed, over 75% were seen once; the top ten hold approximately 10%. Input material: peripheral blood. The receptors come from a man aged 55 to 70 with active or convalescent COVID-19. The CDR3 runs from the conserved cysteine through the conserved F or W. Fields, in order: V gene, J gene, D gene, clone size, CDR3 protein, CDR3 DNA. A D gene is named only where the DNA matches it firmly. Expanded clones get a size class; other rows say once, few or many, or leave the size out.

TRBV5-6,TRBJ2-7,NA,once,CASSLGYRQGGEQYF,TGTGCCAGCAGCTTGGGGTATCGGCAGGGAGGCGAGCAGTACTTC
TRBV7-9,TRBJ1-2,NA,NA,CASSEGINYGYTF,TGTGCCAGCTCCGAGGGAATTAACTATGGCTACACCTTC
TRBV9,TRBJ1-3,NA,NA,CASSVVGQGSSGNTIYF,TGTGCCAGCAGCGTAGTGGGGCAGGGGAGCTCTGGAAACACCATATATTTT
TRBV18,TRBJ1-2,TRBD1,NA,CASSTSGQGTGYTF,TGTGCCAGCTCCACTTCGGGACAGGGGACAGGCTACACCTTC
TRBV5-5,TRBJ1-1,NA,NA,CASSRQPVAEAFF,TGTGCCAGCAGCCGACAGCCAGTGGCTGAAGCTTTCTTT
TRBV7-9,TRBJ2-5,NA,once,CASSGTGPRETQYF,TGTGCCAGCAGCGGAACAGGGCCCCGAGAGACCCAGTACTTC
TRBV3-1/TRBV3-2,TRBJ2-1,TRBD2,NA,CASSRAGTRPEQFF,TGTGCCAGCAGCCGAGCCGGGACTAGGCCTGAGCAGTTCTTC
TRBV6-1,TRBJ1-1,NA,NA,CANSRDKNTEAFF,TGTGCCAATAGCCGGGACAAGAACACTGAAGCTTTCTTT
TRBV28,TRBJ1-5,TRBD1,NA,CASSRDRAQPQHF,TGTGCCAGCAGCCGGGACAGGGCACAGCCCCAGCATTTT
TRBV25-1,TRBJ2-7,TRBD2,NA,CASSRAGVYEQYF,TGTGCCAGCAGTAGAGCGGGAGTCTACGAGCAGTACTTC
TRBV6-6,TRBJ1-1,NA,NA,CASSLSGNTEAFF,TGTGCCAGCAGTTTGAGCGGGAACACTGAAGCTTTCTTT
TRBV7-9,TRBJ2-1,TRBD1,NA,CASSPSGTGGNYEQFF,TGTGCCAGCAGCCCCTCCGGGACAGGGGGCAACTATGAGCAGTTCTTC
TRBV15,TRBJ2-7,TRBD1,few,CATSREAPRDRAYEQYF,TGTGCCACCAGCAGAGAGGCCCCCCGGGACAGGGCCTACGAGCAGTACTTC
TRBV7-9,TRBJ2-7,TRBD1,NA,CASSSTRQGTYEQYF,TGTGCCAGCAGCTCTACACGACAGGGAACATACGAGCAGTACTTC
TRBV18,TRBJ2-1,NA,NA,CASSSKGEFRIF,TGTGCCAGCTCGTCCAAAGGGGAATTTAGGATCTTC
TRBV5-1,TRBJ2-1,TRBD2,NA,CATIRLAGENEQFF,TGCGCCACAATACGACTAGCGGGAGAGAATGAGCAGTTCTTC
TRBV9,TRBJ2-1,TRBD2,NA,CASTPIAGGYNEQFF,TGTGCCAGCACCCCGATAGCGGGAGGTTACAATGAGCAGTTCTTC
TRBV27,TRBJ2-1,TRBD2,NA,CASSFLRGRGLARDINEQFF,TGTGCCAGCAGTTTTTTACGGGGGAGGGGACTAGCCCGAGATATAAATGAGCAGTTCTTC
TRBV9,TRBJ2-3,NA,NA,CASSVAAGWTDTQYF,TGTGCCAGCAGCGTCGCCGCCGGTTGGACAGATACGCAGTATTTT
TRBV5-1,TRBJ2-7,NA,NA,CASSLGDRELRYEQYF,TGCGCCAGCAGCCTGGGGGACCGGGAGCTGCGCTACGAGCAGTACTTC
TRBV4-3,TRBJ1-4,TRBD1,NA,CASSQADRGNEKLFF,TGCGCCAGCAGCCAAGCCGACAGGGGAAATGAAAAACTGTTTTTT
TRBV18,TRBJ1-1,NA,NA,CASSPPGWREKNTEAFF,TGTGCCAGCTCACCACCGGGATGGAGGGAAAAGAACACTGAAGCTTTCTTT
TRBV5-6,TRBJ2-5,NA,NA,CASSLVERLQETQYF,TGTGCCAGCAGCTTGGTTGAGCGGCTACAAGAGACCCAGTACTTC
TRBV6-5,TRBJ2-2,TRBD1,NA,CASSIRTGGSGELFF,TGTGCCAGCAGTATTCGGACAGGGGGCTCCGGGGAGCTGTTTTTT
TRBV19,TRBJ2-3,TRBD2,NA,CASSMGASGASTDTQYF,TGTGCCAGTAGTATGGGGGCTAGCGGGGCTAGCACAGATACGCAGTATTTT
TRBV11-3,TRBJ2-1,TRBD1,NA,CASSLGTGSYNEQFF,TGTGCCAGCAGCTTAGGGACAGGCTCCTACAATGAGCAGTTCTTC
TRBV2,TRBJ2-6,TRBD1,NA,CASSEGTGPSGANVLTF,TGTGCCAGCAGTGAAGGGACAGGACCCTCTGGGGCCAACGTCCTGACTTTC
TRBV28,TRBJ2-4,TRBD1,NA,CASSSLPGGRVKNIQYF,TGTGCCAGCAGTTCCCTGCCAGGGGGTCGAGTCAAAAACATTCAGTACTTC